The T cell receptor (beta chain) under discussion was sequenced for a study of OX40 agonist ivuxolimab in advanced cancers. No patient had autoimmune disease or received systemic immunosuppression. The CDR3 loop spans 13 amino acids. Per germline, CDR1 LGHNA and CDR2 YNFKEQ. Trimming left V 1 base short and J 11 bases short, with 14 bases between. The protocol was immunoSEQ multiplex PCR, while the TCRdb copy is restricted to in-frame clones and leaves out a portion. The sample consists of 50,000 to 60,000 clones, around 93% of them appearing once. This receptor was identified in an adult with an advanced solid tumor such as melanoma, head and neck, liver or kidney cancer. The sample was CD4+ or CD8+ T cells sorted from blood, taken in a trial of the OX40 agonist ivuxolimab. V and J are TRBV4-2 and TRBJ2-5; D is unresolved. CDR3 amino acids: CASSQGTTGEQYF. CDR3 nucleotide sequence: TGTGCCAGCAGCCAAGGGACCACCGGAGAGCAGTACTTC.